This T cell receptor beta chain was profiled in a study of blood T cell repertoires in COVID-19. Assay: immunoSEQ multiplex PCR; the TCRdb copy retains only in-frame clones and omits some. Here the sample spans 200,000 to 300,000 clones, around 86% being singletons. V was pared by 2 bases and J by 1 base, with 8 bases between. Per germline, CDR1 SGHNT and CDR2 YYREEE (reference sequence). The CDR3 length is 14 residues. This TCR was sampled from a woman in her fifties or sixties with active or convalescent COVID-19. The V and J genes are TRBV5-4 and TRBJ2-3; maybe TRBD2 (5 bases). The specimen sequenced was peripheral blood. CDR3 sequence (DNA): TGTGCCAGCAGCTTCCCCGGGGGCACAGATACGCAGTATTTT. It codes for CASSFPGGTDTQYF.